A single sample is the source of the 9 T cell receptor beta chains below, sequenced in a study of identifying expanded T cells in peripheral blood. Produced via immunoSEQ multiplex PCR; TCRdb's table is partial and in-frame only. The table includes tens of thousands of clones, 88% detected once. Sequencing used blood. The receptors were sampled from a person aged 18 to 75 in good health.

This rearrangement joins TRBV6-6 to TRBJ2-5; possible D gene TRBD1, 5 bases. V was clipped by 6 bases and J by 1 base, with 12 bases between them. Germline lookup yields CDR1 MNHNY and CDR2 SVGAGI (reference sequence). This CDR3 comprises 14 residues. For the CDR3, the DNA is TGTGCCAGCAGGTACAGACAGACCCAAGAGACCCAGTACTTC. This gives the protein CASRYRQTQETQYF.

The chain employs TRBV5-1 and TRBJ2-2; D is perhaps TRBD1 or TRBD2 (6 bases each). This CDR3 contains 16 residues. Trimming shortened V by 4 bases and J by 3 bases, and 16 bases separated the two germline ends. Per the germline V gene, CDR1 is SGHRS and CDR2 is YFSETQ. The CDR3 DNA reads as TGCGCCAGCAGCGGCGCGTGGGGGGCGGACACCGGGGAGCTGTTTTTT. It translates to CASSGAWGADTGELFF. The full variable domain, completed using reference TRBV5-1 and TRBJ2-2, is KAGVTQTPRYLIKTRGQQVTLSCSPISGHRSVSWYQQTPGQGLQFLFEYFSETQRNKGNFPGRFSGRQFSNSRSEMNVSTLELGDSALYLCASSGAWGADTGELFFGEGSRLTVL.

The V call is TRBV19, the J call TRBJ1-1; D gene uncertain. The germline V and J ends were trimmed by 3 bases and 5 bases, with 4 bases remaining between them. The CDR3 length is 11 residues. Germline V gene lookup returns CDR1 LNHDA and CDR2 SQIVND (reference sequence). CDR3 protein: CASSMATEAFF. The CDR3 nucleotides read TGTGCCAGTAGTATGGCGACTGAAGCTTTCTTT.

This sequence joins TRBV7-2 and TRBJ2-3; 10 positions agree with TRBD1. The V gene end was trimmed by 5 bases and the J gene end by 9 bases; junction bases not matched to a gene: 8. Germline CDR1 is SGHTA and CDR2 is FQGNSA. This CDR3 spans 14 amino acids. The CDR3 sequence: CASSLDRGVQTQYF. DNA for the CDR3: TGTGCCAGCAGCCTGGACAGGGGGGTGCAGACGCAGTATTTT. The full variable domain, in which reference TRBV7-2 and TRBJ2-3 provide the parts outside the CDR3, is GAGVSQSPSNKVTEKGKDVELRCDPISGHTALYWYRQSLGQGLEFLIYFQGNSAPDKSGLPSDRFSAERTGGSVSTLTIQRTQQEDSAVYLCASSLDRGVQTQYFGPGTRLTVL.

The V call is TRBV7-8, the J call TRBJ1-5; maybe TRBD1 (5 bases). CDR3 length: 16 amino acids. The germline V gene has CDR1 SGHVS and CDR2 FQNEAQ. V was cut by 1 base and J by 1 base, with 11 bases left in between. Here the CDR3 reads CASSLEQGWSNQPQHF. The CDR3 bases are TGTGCCAGCAGCTTAGAGCAGGGCTGGAGCAATCAGCCCCAGCATTTT.

The J gene is TRBJ1-2, the V gene TRBV6-1; a weak D match, TRBD1 (5 bases). The CDR3 totals 14 residues. The germline V gene encodes CDR1 MNHNS and CDR2 SASEGT. With 1 base removed from V and 4 bases from J, the gap between germline ends came to 10 bases. DNA of the CDR3: TGTGCCAGCAGTGAAGGGGGGTTGATCTATGGCTACACCTTC. It codes for CASSEGGLIYGYTF.

The rearrangement links TRBV7-9 to TRBJ2-7; D may be TRBD1 (7 bases). Trimming removed 5 bases from V and 3 bases from J, with 17 bases in between. Germline-derived CDR1 and CDR2 are SEHNR and FQNEAQ (reference sequence). There are 15 residues in the CDR3. The CDR3 DNA reads TGTGCCAGCAGCGGCAGGGGGGTCGCGGACTACGAGCAGTACTTC. Translation: CASSGRGVADYEQYF.

The chain couples TRBV5-4 to TRBJ2-1; D perhaps matches TRBD2 (5 bases). V gave up 4 bases and J gave up 5 bases, with 19 bases separating them. Looked up from germline, CDR1 is SGHNT and CDR2 is YYREEE (reference sequence). CDR3 length equals 16 residues. CDR3 sequence (DNA): TGTGCCAGCAGCCAAATGGGTAGCGCCCTAAACAATGAGCAGTTCTTC. It encodes CASSQMGSALNNEQFF.

The chain is built from TRBV7-6 and TRBJ2-3; the match to TRBD2 covers 7 bases. The CDR3 covers 14 residues. The V segment lost 5 bases and the J segment 4 bases; nucleotides outside the gene matches: 6. Germline V gene data show CDR1 as SGHVS and CDR2 as FNYEAQ. Written as DNA, the CDR3 is TGTGCCAGCAGCCGGGGGGTCGGGGCAGATACGCAGTATTTT. Protein: CASSRGVGADTQYF. Supplemented by reference TRBV7-6 and TRBJ2-3, the full variable domain reads GAGVSQSPRYKVTKRGQDVALRCDPISGHVSLYWYRQALGQGPEFLTYFNYEAQQDKSGLPNDRFSAERPEGSISTLTIQRTEQRDSAMYRCASSRGVGADTQYFGPGTRLTVL.